This TCR beta chain was profiled in a study of T cell repertoires in cytomegalovirus infection. About the research overall: Through public TCR beta signatures, both CMV infection and matching HLA type were indicated.

TCRdb re-derived calls from the reads in MiXCR, one entry per CDR3 protein. The profile shows around 200,000 distinct CDR3 sequences, about 40% of them singletons. CDR1 is SGHNT and CDR2 is YENEEA in the germline V gene. V was clipped by 3 bases and J by 0 bases, with 9 bases between them. This CDR3 has 15 residues. As to this clonotype: Its antigen is as yet unknown.

The chain couples TRBV11-3 to TRBJ2-1; D gene uncertain. The receptor comes from a human donor in good health (CMV status not recorded). Some clones in this sample may be carry-over from other donors' samples. The sequencing used CD8+ T cells from cultured PBMCs, collected from culture after CMV antigen stimulation. CDR3 protein: CASSLAYSSYNEQFF. The DNA of the CDR3 is TGTGCCAGCAGCTTGGCCTACAGCTCCTACAATGAGCAGTTCTTC. The full variable domain, with the rest looked up from reference TRBV11-3 and TRBJ2-1, is EAGVVQSPRYKIIEKKQPVAFWCNPISGHNTLYWYLQNLGQGPELLIRYENEEAVDDSQLPKDRFSAERLKGVDSTLKIQPAELGDSAVYLCASSLAYSSYNEQFFGPGTRLTVL.